The rows below give T cell receptor beta chains drawn from one sample of a study of shared clonotypes between healthy human individuals. Profiled with immunoSEQ multiplex PCR; TCRdb holds only in-frame clones, not every one. The profile shows more than 1 million clones, around three quarters of them singletons. Sample: memory CD4+ T cells from PBMCs. These receptors all stem from a young man in good health. Some clones in this sample may be carry-over from other donors' samples. CDR3s include the opening cysteine and the closing phenylalanine or tryptophan. D genes are given only for firm matches. Rows give clone size only sometimes, using once, few, many, or a class for an expanded clone.

CDR3nt: TGTGCCAGCAGTTTATCACCTTCGCCGGTGTTTGGGTACTTC; CDR3aa: CASSLSPSPVFGYF; j_gene: TRBJ2-7; d_gene: NA; abundance: once; v_gene: TRBV27
CDR3nt: TGTGCCAGCAGTGATGGGCTTTTCCCCGGGGCCCAGTACTTC; CDR3aa: CASSDGLFPGAQYF; j_gene: TRBJ2-5; d_gene: NA; abundance: NA; v_gene: TRBV6-1
CDR3nt: TGTGCTAGTGGTTTGGGGACAGGGGTAACCGGGGAGCTGTTTTTT; CDR3aa: CASGLGTGVTGELFF; j_gene: TRBJ2-2; d_gene: TRBD1; abundance: NA; v_gene: TRBV12-5
CDR3nt: TGTGCCAGCAGGGGGACTAGCCGTATAAACACCGGGGAGCTGTTTTTT; CDR3aa: CASRGTSRINTGELFF; j_gene: TRBJ2-2; d_gene: TRBD2; abundance: NA; v_gene: TRBV2
CDR3nt: TGCGCCAGCAGCCAATCACCTGGGGCCCCGAACACTGAAGCTTTCTTT; CDR3aa: CASSQSPGAPNTEAFF; j_gene: TRBJ1-1; d_gene: NA; abundance: NA; v_gene: TRBV4-1
CDR3nt: TGCGCCAGCAGCTCGGGACACCCCAATCAGCCCCAGCATTTT; CDR3aa: CASSSGHPNQPQHF; j_gene: TRBJ1-5; d_gene: NA; abundance: few; v_gene: TRBV5-1
CDR3nt: TGTGCCAGTAGGCCATCGGGGACAGGCGCCTCTAGCACAGATACGCAGTATTTT; CDR3aa: CASRPSGTGASSTDTQYF; j_gene: TRBJ2-3; d_gene: TRBD1; abundance: NA; v_gene: TRBV19
CDR3nt: TGTGCCAGCAGTTCGACGGGACAGGTGGCTTTCTTT; CDR3aa: CASSSTGQVAFF; j_gene: TRBJ1-1; d_gene: TRBD1; abundance: NA; v_gene: TRBV28
CDR3nt: TGTGCCAGCAGCTACGACAGGGGGCTGGCCTATGGCTACACCTTC; CDR3aa: CASSYDRGLAYGYTF; j_gene: TRBJ1-2; d_gene: TRBD1; abundance: NA; v_gene: TRBV6-4
CDR3nt: TGTGCCAGCAGTGTTACAGGGGGCTCTGGCTATGGCTACACCTTC; CDR3aa: CASSVTGGSGYGYTF; j_gene: TRBJ1-2; d_gene: TRBD1; abundance: NA; v_gene: TRBV6-1
CDR3nt: TGTGCCATCAGTGAGTCATGGACAGATGGCTACACCTTC; CDR3aa: CAISESWTDGYTF; j_gene: TRBJ1-2; d_gene: NA; abundance: NA; v_gene: TRBV10-3
CDR3nt: TGTGCCAGCAGCTTCCGGGAGACTAGGGAGGGCGATACGCAGTATTTT; CDR3aa: CASSFRETREGDTQYF; j_gene: TRBJ2-3; d_gene: TRBD2; abundance: NA; v_gene: TRBV11-3
CDR3nt: TGCGCCAGCAGCCAAGATCCGAGCGGGAGCCAGTTCTTC; CDR3aa: CASSQDPSGSQFF; j_gene: TRBJ2-1; d_gene: TRBD2; abundance: NA; v_gene: TRBV4-1
CDR3nt: TGCGCCAGCAGCCAAGATCGGGGGCCCCGGGCAGATACGCAGTATTTT; CDR3aa: CASSQDRGPRADTQYF; j_gene: TRBJ2-3; d_gene: NA; abundance: once; v_gene: TRBV4-3
CDR3nt: TGTGCCAGTACAAAGGGGCCTCCGGCTTTCTTT; CDR3aa: CASTKGPPAFF; j_gene: TRBJ1-1; d_gene: NA; abundance: few; v_gene: TRBV18
CDR3nt: TGTGCCTCAAGGACAGGGTACGAGCAGTACTTC; CDR3aa: CASRTGYEQYF; j_gene: TRBJ2-7; d_gene: TRBD1; abundance: once; v_gene: TRBV27
CDR3nt: TGCAGCGTTGAGGGTGGTTTGGCCAAAAACATTCAGTACTTC; CDR3aa: CSVEGGLAKNIQYF; j_gene: TRBJ2-4; d_gene: NA; abundance: NA; v_gene: TRBV29-1
CDR3nt: TGTGCCAGCAGTCCAAGACAGCTTCGTGGGACTGAAGCTTTCTTT; CDR3aa: CASSPRQLRGTEAFF; j_gene: TRBJ1-1; d_gene: NA; abundance: NA; v_gene: TRBV28
CDR3nt: TGTGCCAGCAGCCAAGAGCTGGGATACGAGCAGTACTTC; CDR3aa: CASSQELGYEQYF; j_gene: TRBJ2-7; d_gene: NA; abundance: once; v_gene: TRBV14
CDR3nt: TGTGCCAGCAGCTTAGATTTAGCGGGAGGACCAGATACGCAGTATTTT; CDR3aa: CASSLDLAGGPDTQYF; j_gene: TRBJ2-3; d_gene: TRBD2; abundance: NA; v_gene: TRBV7-6
CDR3nt: TGCGCCAGCAGGCAGGGGACAGGGGGCAATGAGCAGTTCTTC; CDR3aa: CASRQGTGGNEQFF; j_gene: TRBJ2-1; d_gene: TRBD1; abundance: NA; v_gene: TRBV5-1
CDR3nt: TGTGCCATCAGTGAGTCCCGTGACAGGCCCTACGAGCAGTACTTC; CDR3aa: CAISESRDRPYEQYF; j_gene: TRBJ2-7; d_gene: NA; abundance: NA; v_gene: TRBV10-3
CDR3nt: TGTGCCAGCAGCGGCTACAGCCCTAACTATGGCTACACCTTC; CDR3aa: CASSGYSPNYGYTF; j_gene: TRBJ1-2; d_gene: NA; abundance: NA; v_gene: TRBV9
CDR3nt: TGCAGCGTCGCCCCGCTGGGACATATTAAAAGCGGGGAGCTGTTTTTT; CDR3aa: CSVAPLGHIKSGELFF; j_gene: TRBJ2-2; d_gene: NA; abundance: NA; v_gene: TRBV29-1
CDR3nt: TGTGCCAGCTCACCATCGGGACAGGGGTCCTACGAGCAGTACTTC; CDR3aa: CASSPSGQGSYEQYF; j_gene: TRBJ2-7; d_gene: TRBD1; abundance: NA; v_gene: TRBV18
CDR3nt: TGTGCCAGCAGCGGTAGTCCGTCCACTGAAGCTTTCTTT; CDR3aa: CASSGSPSTEAFF; j_gene: TRBJ1-1; d_gene: NA; abundance: many; v_gene: TRBV5-4
CDR3nt: TGTGCCAGCAGTGGTCGGACAGGTCAGGAAAAACTGTTTTTT; CDR3aa: CASSGRTGQEKLFF; j_gene: TRBJ1-4; d_gene: TRBD1; abundance: NA; v_gene: TRBV2
CDR3nt: TGTGCCAGCAGTTTATTTAGTTTGTCGAGACAGGGATCCTACAATGAGCAGTTCTTC; CDR3aa: CASSLFSLSRQGSYNEQFF; j_gene: TRBJ2-1; d_gene: TRBD1; abundance: NA; v_gene: TRBV28
CDR3nt: TGTGCCAGCTCACCACTGATGTCGCGGACGGCAAACACTGAAGCTTTCTTT; CDR3aa: CASSPLMSRTANTEAFF; j_gene: TRBJ1-1; d_gene: NA; abundance: NA; v_gene: TRBV18
CDR3nt: TGTGCCAGCAGCCCCCGGGGAGGGTCAACTGAAGCTTTCTTT; CDR3aa: CASSPRGGSTEAFF; j_gene: TRBJ1-1; d_gene: NA; abundance: NA; v_gene: TRBV5-4
CDR3nt: TGTGCCAGTAGTATCTTGTACGGATCGTACGAGCAGTACTTC; CDR3aa: CASSILYGSYEQYF; j_gene: TRBJ2-7; d_gene: NA; abundance: NA; v_gene: TRBV19
CDR3nt: TGTGCCAGCAGCTTTAAGGGAGAAGATACGCAGTATTTT; CDR3aa: CASSFKGEDTQYF; j_gene: TRBJ2-3; d_gene: NA; abundance: NA; v_gene: TRBV7-2
CDR3nt: TGCAGCGTTGCCCGGGACAGAACCTACAATGAGCAGTTCTTC; CDR3aa: CSVARDRTYNEQFF; j_gene: TRBJ2-1; d_gene: TRBD1; abundance: NA; v_gene: TRBV29-1
CDR3nt: TGTGCCAGCAGTTGGGCGGGGGGCTATGGCTACACCTTC; CDR3aa: CASSWAGGYGYTF; j_gene: TRBJ1-2; d_gene: NA; abundance: NA; v_gene: TRBV2
CDR3nt: TGCGCCAGCAGCCAGATAACGCAAGAGACCCAGTACTTC; CDR3aa: CASSQITQETQYF; j_gene: TRBJ2-5; d_gene: NA; abundance: NA; v_gene: TRBV5-1
CDR3nt: TGTGCCAGTAGTATTGGGGGCGGGGTACCTTACCAAGAGACCCAGTACTTC; CDR3aa: CASSIGGGVPYQETQYF; j_gene: TRBJ2-5; d_gene: NA; abundance: NA; v_gene: TRBV19
CDR3nt: TGTGCCAGCGGGACAGGAGGGGTTTACAATCAGCCCCAGCATTTT; CDR3aa: CASGTGGVYNQPQHF; j_gene: TRBJ1-5; d_gene: TRBD1; abundance: NA; v_gene: TRBV6-1
CDR3nt: TGCGCCAGCAGCTTGGCTGGCGGGAGGATAGCAGAGACCCAGTACTTC; CDR3aa: CASSLAGGRIAETQYF; j_gene: TRBJ2-5; d_gene: TRBD2; abundance: few; v_gene: TRBV5-1